The clone carrying this TCR beta chain was seen only once. Its target is not known. TCRdb's copy holds only in-frame clones and misses some; the assay was immunoSEQ multiplex PCR. Here the sample spans around 110,000 clones, about nine tenths being singletons. These data originate in a study of cytomegalovirus exposure and HLA in healthy donors. Trimming shortened V by 1 base and J by 4 bases, and 8 bases separated the two germline ends. The CDR3 length is 14 residues. Looked up from germline, CDR1 is SGHRS and CDR2 is YFSETQ. General study results and limits: Accounts indicate the classifier identified cytomegalovirus status with strong specificity and sensitivity. The authors enumerated 150 to 200 TCR beta chains as linked to cytomegalovirus. In vitro experiments confirmed that a few CMV-associated chains were specific for CMV antigens.

Source material: PBMCs. The receptor was isolated from a woman in her late teens or twenties in good health and CMV-seropositive. The chain couples TRBV5-1 to TRBJ1-4; no clear D. The CDR3, as DNA: TGCGCCAGCAGCTTGTCGCAGGTTAATGAAAAACTGTTTTTT. Protein product: CASSLSQVNEKLFF.